The 16 T cell receptor beta chains reported below all come from one sample, sequenced in a study of shared T cell receptors in the human thymus. The method was immunoSEQ multiplex PCR; TCRdb's version includes in-frame clones alone and lacks a portion of them. The table includes approximately 490,000 clones, around 78% detected once. The sample also formed part of further work on human thymus T cells.

Sequencing was done on a sample of thymocytes. Source of these receptors: a boy in the first two years of life with a congenital heart defect.

The rearrangement uses TRBV3-2 and TRBJ2-6; the table gives TRBD1 as D, unverified against the DNA. TRBV3-2 is termed a pseudogene. There are 9 residues in the CDR3. The CDR3, as DNA: TGTGCCAGCCCCATCGTCCTGACTTTC. Translated, it gives CASPIVLTF.

This rearrangement joins TRBV5-1 to TRBJ2-5, with 7 nucleotides matching TRBD1. CDR1 is SGHRS and CDR2 is YFSETQ in the germline V gene. This CDR3 spans 15 amino acids. The J segment lost 3 bases and the V segment lost 1 base, leaving 6 bases of the junction unmatched. This CDR3 reads CASSLQGVRKETQYF. CDR3 bases: TGCGCCAGCAGCTTGCAGGGGGTGAGGAAAGAGACCCAGTACTTC.

The chain recombines TRBV5-6 with TRBJ2-3; D possibly corresponds to TRBD2 (5 bases). With 0 bases removed from V and 0 bases from J, the gap between germline ends came to 11 bases. This CDR3 is 16 amino acids long. Germline-derived CDR1 and CDR2 are SGHDT and YYEEEE. This CDR3 is CASSLAGRGSTDTQYF. CDR3 DNA: TGTGCCAGCAGCTTGGCCGGGCGCGGGAGCACAGATACGCAGTATTTT. Complete variable domain (other parts from reference TRBV5-6 and TRBJ2-3): DAGVTQSPTHLIKTRGQQVTLRCSPKSGHDTVSWYQQALGQGPQFIFQYYEEEERQRGNFPDRFSGHQFPNYSSELNVNALLLGDSALYLCASSLAGRGSTDTQYFGPGTRLTVL.

The J gene is TRBJ2-2, the V gene TRBV9, with 8 bases identical to TRBD1. Germline V gene data show CDR1 as SGDLS and CDR2 as YYNGEE. The CDR3 totals 14 residues. The V gene end was trimmed by 4 bases and the J gene end by 9 bases; junction bases not matched to a gene: 8. CDR3 coding DNA: TGTGCCAGCAGCCCTAGGACAGGGAGTTGGGAGCTGTTTTTT. It codes for CASSPRTGSWELFF. Full variable domain (remainder filled in from reference TRBV9 and TRBJ2-2): DSGVTQTPKHLITATGQRVTLRCSPRSGDLSVYWYQQSLDQGLQFLIQYYNGEERAKGNILERFSAQQFPDLHSELNLSSLELGDSALYFCASSPRTGSWELFFGEGSRLTVL.

V and J are TRBV2 and TRBJ2-1; 8 nucleotides match TRBD1. J was trimmed by 8 bases and V by 1 base; bases with no gene match: 4. Germline CDR1 SNHLY, CDR2 FYNNEI. This CDR3 contains 14 residues. CDR3 protein: CASSEGDRRDEQFF. The CDR3 DNA reads TGTGCCAGCAGTGAAGGGGACAGGCGGGATGAGCAGTTCTTC.

The gene calls are TRBV29-1 and TRBJ2-1; 8 nucleotides align to TRBD1. This CDR3 is 16 amino acids long. V lost 7 bases to trimming and J lost 9 bases; unmatched junction nucleotides: 20. Germline V gives CDR1 SQVTM, CDR2 ANQGSEA. The CDR3 here is CSAGQGSGTGDGEQFF. The CDR3 DNA is TGCAGCGCTGGACAGGGATCTGGGACCGGGGACGGTGAGCAGTTCTTC.

The V and J genes are TRBV21-1 and TRBJ2-2; the table's TRBD1 call for D was not verified on the DNA. TRBV21-1 is assigned pseudogene status. The CDR3 contains 18 residues. The CDR3 DNA follows: TGTGCCAGCAGCAAAGAGGTAAGGAGACAGGGCTGCACCGGGGAGCTGTTTTTT. It translates to CASSKEVRRQGCTGELFF.

In its sample, this clone was seen a few times. The chain carries TRBV25-1 and TRBJ1-5, with a possible D match to TRBD1 (5 bases). The CDR3 is 14 amino acids. Germline V gives CDR1 MGHDK, CDR2 SYGVNS. V lost 3 bases and J 4 bases, leaving 10 bases between the germline ends. The chain's CDR3 is CASSEGRGNQPQHF. As DNA, the CDR3 is TGTGCCAGCAGTGAGGGGAGGGGTAATCAGCCCCAGCATTTT.

The chain links TRBV5-8 to TRBJ2-7, with 10 bases matching TRBD1. With V trimmed by 6 bases and J by 2 bases, 8 bases remained unmatched. Germline CDR1 is SGHTS and CDR2 is YDEGEE. This CDR3 has 15 residues. CDR3 loop: CASTPVGTGAYEQYF. The CDR3 DNA is TGTGCCAGCACCCCGGTGGGGACAGGGGCCTACGAGCAGTACTTC. Supplemented by reference TRBV5-8 and TRBJ2-7, the full variable domain reads EAGVTQSPTHLIKTRGQQATLRCSPISGHTSVYWYQQALGLGLQFLLWYDEGEERNRGNFPPRFSGRQFPNYSSELNVNALELEDSALYLCASTPVGTGAYEQYFGPGTRLTVT.

The chain uses TRBV11-2 and TRBJ1-3; D not certain. The germline V gene has CDR1 SGHAT and CDR2 FQNNGV. The CDR3 spans 16 residues. With 5 bases removed from V and 0 bases from J, the gap between germline ends came to 14 bases. DNA of the CDR3: TGTGCCAGCAGCCCCCAAGTGGGAGACTCTGGAAACACCATATATTTT. Protein sequence: CASSPQVGDSGNTIYF.

The J gene is TRBJ1-5, the V gene TRBV7-2; D ambiguous. Deletions cut 1 base from V and 4 bases from J, with 8 bases between. Germline V CDR1 and CDR2: SGHTA, FQGNSA. The CDR3 consists of 14 residues. CDR3 DNA: TGTGCCAGCAGCTTAGGTACGGTGAATCAGCCCCAGCATTTT. Translation: CASSLGTVNQPQHF.

V gene TRBV6-5 combines with J gene TRBJ2-6; D call uncertain. CDR1 is MNHEY and CDR2 is SVGAGI in the germline V gene. Trimming cost V 6 bases and J 0 bases, with 9 bases left between them. The CDR3 spans 15 residues. This CDR3 reads CASSPSFSGANVLTF. The DNA of the CDR3 is TGTGCCAGCAGCCCCTCTTTCTCTGGGGCCAACGTCCTGACTTTC.

J is TRBJ2-1 and V is TRBV4-1, with 12 bases matching TRBD2. The CDR3 has 17 residues. Germline loops: CDR1 MGHRA, CDR2 YSYEKL. V shed 0 bases and J 10 bases; nucleotides not matched to a gene: 10. In DNA form, the CDR3 reads TGCGCCAGCAGCCAAGATGGGCTAGCGGGAGGGCTACGGGAGCAGTTCTTC. Its protein is CASSQDGLAGGLREQFF.

This clone was counted once. The V gene is TRBV19, the J gene TRBJ2-7, with 9 bases matching TRBD2. Trimming removed 8 bases from V and 2 bases from J; junction bases left unmatched: 16. The CDR3 contains 17 residues. Germline V lookup: CDR1 LNHDA, CDR2 SQIVND (reference sequence). This CDR3 is CASAHPSGKRAPYEQYF. CDR3 nucleotide sequence: TGTGCCAGTGCCCACCCTAGCGGGAAGAGGGCCCCCTACGAGCAGTACTTC.

The gene calls are TRBV27 and TRBJ2-4, with 15 bases lining up with TRBD2. With 3 bases clipped from V and 0 bases from J, the junction kept 9 bases outside the gene matches. Germline CDR1 is MNHEY and CDR2 is SMNVEV (reference sequence). CDR3 size: 20 residues. The CDR3 nucleotides read TGTGCCAGCAGTTTGCGGACTAGCGGGAGGGGACACTTAGCCAAAAACATTCAGTACTTC. This encodes CASSLRTSGRGHLAKNIQYF.

Only a few counts were recorded for this clone. The chain links TRBV7-2 to TRBJ1-6; 10 bases agree with TRBD1. The CDR3 is made up of 15 amino acids. Per germline, CDR1 SGHTA and CDR2 FQGNSA. Trimming at V came to 5 bases and at J to 7 bases, leaving 5 bases not matched to a gene. In DNA, the CDR3 is TGTGCCAGCAGCGGGACAGGGGACCCAAATTCACCCCTCCACTTT. Residues: CASSGTGDPNSPLHF.